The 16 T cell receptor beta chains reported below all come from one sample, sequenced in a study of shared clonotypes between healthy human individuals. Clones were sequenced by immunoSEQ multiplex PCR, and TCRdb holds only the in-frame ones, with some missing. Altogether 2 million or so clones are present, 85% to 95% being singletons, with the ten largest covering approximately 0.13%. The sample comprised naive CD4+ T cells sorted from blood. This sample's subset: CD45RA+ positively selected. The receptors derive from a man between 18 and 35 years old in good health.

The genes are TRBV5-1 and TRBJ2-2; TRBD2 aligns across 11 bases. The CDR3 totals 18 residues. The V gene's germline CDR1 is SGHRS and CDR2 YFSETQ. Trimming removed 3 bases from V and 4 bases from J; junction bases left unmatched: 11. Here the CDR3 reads CASSSATLLAGVTGELFF. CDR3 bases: TGCGCCAGCAGCTCCGCTACCCTACTAGCGGGAGTCACCGGGGAGCTGTTTTTT. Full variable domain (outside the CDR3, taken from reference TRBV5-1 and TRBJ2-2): KAGVTQTPRYLIKTRGQQVTLSCSPISGHRSVSWYQQTPGQGLQFLFEYFSETQRNKGNFPGRFSGRQFSNSRSEMNVSTLELGDSALYLCASSSATLLAGVTGELFFGEGSRLTVL.

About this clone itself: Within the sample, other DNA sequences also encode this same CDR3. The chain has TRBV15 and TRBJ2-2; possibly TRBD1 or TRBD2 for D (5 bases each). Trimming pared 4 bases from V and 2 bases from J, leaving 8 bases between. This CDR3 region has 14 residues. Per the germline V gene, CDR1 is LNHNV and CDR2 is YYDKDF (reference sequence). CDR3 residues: CATSKGPNTGELFF. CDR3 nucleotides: TGTGCCACCAGCAAGGGACCTAACACCGGGGAGCTGTTTTTT.

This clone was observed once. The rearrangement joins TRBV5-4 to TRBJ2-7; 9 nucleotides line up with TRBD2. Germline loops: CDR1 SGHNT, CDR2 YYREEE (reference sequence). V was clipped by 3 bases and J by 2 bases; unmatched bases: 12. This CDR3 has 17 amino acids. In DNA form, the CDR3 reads TGTGCCAGCAGCTCGGGGAGTCTAGCGGGGAAAACCTACGAGCAGTACTTC. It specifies CASSSGSLAGKTYEQYF.

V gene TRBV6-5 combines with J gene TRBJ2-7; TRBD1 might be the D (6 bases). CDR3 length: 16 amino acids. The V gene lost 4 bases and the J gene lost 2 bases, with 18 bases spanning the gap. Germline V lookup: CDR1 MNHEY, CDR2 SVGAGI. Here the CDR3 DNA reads TGTGCCAGCAGTTTGTACTCAGGGGCATGGGCCTACGAGCAGTACTTC. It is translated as CASSLYSGAWAYEQYF.

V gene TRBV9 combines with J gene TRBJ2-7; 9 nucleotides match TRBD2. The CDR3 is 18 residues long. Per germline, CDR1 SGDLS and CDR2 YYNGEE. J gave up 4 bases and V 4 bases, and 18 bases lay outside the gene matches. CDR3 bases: TGTGCCAGCAGCCCGAGTGCTACAGCCCGGCTAGCGGGATACGAGCAGTACTTC. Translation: CASSPSATARLAGYEQYF.

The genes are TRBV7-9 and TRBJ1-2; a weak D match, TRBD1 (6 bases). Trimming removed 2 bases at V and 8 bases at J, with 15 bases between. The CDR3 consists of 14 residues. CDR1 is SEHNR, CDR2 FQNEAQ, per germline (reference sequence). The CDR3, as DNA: TGTGCCAGCAGCTTAACCCTACAGGGCGGAGGCTACACCTTC. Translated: CASSLTLQGGGYTF.

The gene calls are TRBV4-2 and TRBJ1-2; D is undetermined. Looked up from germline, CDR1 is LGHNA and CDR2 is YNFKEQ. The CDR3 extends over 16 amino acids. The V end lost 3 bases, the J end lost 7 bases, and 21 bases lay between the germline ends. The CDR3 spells CASSQGNGLSIAGYTF. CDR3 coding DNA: TGTGCCAGCAGCCAGGGAAATGGACTGTCAATAGCTGGCTACACCTTC.

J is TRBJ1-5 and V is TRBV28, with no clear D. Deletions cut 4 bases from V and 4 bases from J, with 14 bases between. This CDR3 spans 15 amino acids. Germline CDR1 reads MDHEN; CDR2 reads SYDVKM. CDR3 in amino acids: CASSYLDGANQPQHF. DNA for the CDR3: TGTGCCAGCAGTTATCTCGACGGAGCAAATCAGCCCCAGCATTTT.

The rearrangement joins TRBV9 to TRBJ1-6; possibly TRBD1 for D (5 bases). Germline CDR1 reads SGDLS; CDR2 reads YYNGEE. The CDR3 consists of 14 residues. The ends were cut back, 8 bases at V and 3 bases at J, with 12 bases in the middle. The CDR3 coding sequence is TGTGCCAGAGCCCCGGGGGTCTATAATTCACCCCTCCACTTT. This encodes CARAPGVYNSPLHF.

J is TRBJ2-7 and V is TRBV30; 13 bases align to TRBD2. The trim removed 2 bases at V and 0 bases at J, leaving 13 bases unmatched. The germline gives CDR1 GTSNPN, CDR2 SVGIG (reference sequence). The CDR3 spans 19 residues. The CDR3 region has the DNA TGTGCCTGGAGTTACCGGGGACTAGCGGGGCGTTCCAGCTCCTACGAGCAGTACTTC. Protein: CAWSYRGLAGRSSSYEQYF.

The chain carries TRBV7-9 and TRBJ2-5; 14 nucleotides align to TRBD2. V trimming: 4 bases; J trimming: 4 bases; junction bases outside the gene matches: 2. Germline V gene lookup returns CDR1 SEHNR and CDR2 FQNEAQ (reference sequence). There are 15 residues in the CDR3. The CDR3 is CASSSTSGGAETQYF. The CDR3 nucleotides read TGTGCCAGCAGCTCGACTAGCGGGGGGGCAGAGACCCAGTACTTC.

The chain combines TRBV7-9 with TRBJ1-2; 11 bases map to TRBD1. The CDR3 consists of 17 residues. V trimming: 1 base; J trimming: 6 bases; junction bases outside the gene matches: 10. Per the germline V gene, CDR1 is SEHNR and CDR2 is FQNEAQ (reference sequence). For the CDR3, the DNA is TGTGCCAGCAGCTTAGTCTGGACAGGGGGCGCCGTGGATGGCTACACCTTC. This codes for CASSLVWTGGAVDGYTF.

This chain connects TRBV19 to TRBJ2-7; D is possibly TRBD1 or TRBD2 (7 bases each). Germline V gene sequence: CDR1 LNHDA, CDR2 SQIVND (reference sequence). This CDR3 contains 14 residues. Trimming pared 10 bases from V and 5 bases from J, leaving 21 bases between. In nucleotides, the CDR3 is TGTGCCACCGCCCGGGGAGGGGGCACCCACGAGCAGTACTTC. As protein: CATARGGGTHEQYF.

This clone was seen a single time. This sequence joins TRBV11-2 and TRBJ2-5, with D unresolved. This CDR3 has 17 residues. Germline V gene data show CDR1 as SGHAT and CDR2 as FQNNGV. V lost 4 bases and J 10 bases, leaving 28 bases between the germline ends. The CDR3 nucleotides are TGTGCCAGCAGCTCATATGGTGGCCTTGGTTCGCGGTTTGACCAGTACTTC. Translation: CASSSYGGLGSRFDQYF. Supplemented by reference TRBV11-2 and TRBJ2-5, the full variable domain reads EAGVAQSPRYKIIEKRQSVAFWCNPISGHATLYWYQQILGQGPKLLIQFQNNGVVDDSQLPKDRFSAERLKGVDSTLKIQPAKLEDSAVYLCASSSYGGLGSRFDQYFGPGTRLLVL.

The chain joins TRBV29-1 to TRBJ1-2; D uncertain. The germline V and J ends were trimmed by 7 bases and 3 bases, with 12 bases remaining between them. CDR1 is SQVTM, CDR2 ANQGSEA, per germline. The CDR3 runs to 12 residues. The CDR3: CSASGTDYGYTF. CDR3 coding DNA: TGCAGCGCAAGTGGTACGGACTATGGCTACACCTTC.

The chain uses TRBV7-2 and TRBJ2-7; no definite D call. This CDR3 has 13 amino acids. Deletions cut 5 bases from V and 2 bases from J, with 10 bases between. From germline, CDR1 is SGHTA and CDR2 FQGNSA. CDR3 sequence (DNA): TGTGCCAGCAGCGTTGCTACCCCCTACGAGCAGTACTTC. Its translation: CASSVATPYEQYF. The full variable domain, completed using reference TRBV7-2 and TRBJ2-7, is GAGVSQSPSNKVTEKGKDVELRCDPISGHTALYWYRQSLGQGLEFLIYFQGNSAPDKSGLPSDRFSAERTGGSVSTLTIQRTQQEDSAVYLCASSVATPYEQYFGPGTRLTVT.